This T cell receptor (beta chain) derives from a study of blood T cell repertoires in COVID-19. Across the study: Donors in the United States, Italy and Spain gave samples during acute or convalescent COVID-19.

Trimming left V 2 bases short and J 0 bases short, with 11 bases between. Germline values: CDR1 SGDLS, CDR2 YYNGEE. The CDR3 is 16 residues long. Study processing details: The authors estimated nucleated cell counts from reference gene primer amplification. Produced via immunoSEQ multiplex PCR; TCRdb's table is partial and in-frame only. Clone size and V and J calls were adopted from that table, with D and trimming inferred from the DNA. The sample holds 90,000 to 120,000 clones; over 80% are singletons and the top ten take more than 3.5%. The sample was peripheral blood. The rearrangement joins TRBV9 to TRBJ1-4; no reliable D call. The source of this sequence is a woman in her seventies with acute or convalescent COVID-19. In nucleotides, the CDR3 is TGTGCCAGCAGCGTCGGGATCAAAACAACTAATGAAAAACTGTTTTTT. This encodes CASSVGIKTTNEKLFF.